Described below is a single TCR beta chain sequence and its context. Antigen unknown. Regarding treatment: approximately nine-day PBMC culture with coronavirus spike peptide pools or control peptides (ViraFEST assay). This sample was taken from a study of vaccination and CD4 T cells after COVID-19. Study information: Cells were stimulated with overlapping spike peptide pools from SARS-CoV-2, HCoV-NL63, HCoV-OC43 and HCoV-229E. General study points: Among reactive clones from convalescent patients, a median roughly 86% appeared only post-vaccination.

The Oncomine TCR Beta short-read assay was what sequenced the DNA obtained from cultured CD4+ T cells. From the PCR reads, TCRdb called clonotypes with MiXCR, one entry per CDR3 protein. This table has about 7,400 distinct CDR3 sequences, around two thirds appearing once. The CDR3 consists of 16 residues. CDR1 and CDR2 (germline): MNHEY, SVGEGT. Trimming pared 5 bases from V and 0 bases from J, leaving 16 bases between. The sequenced material came from CD4+ T cells from blood, cultured in vitro. The gene calls are TRBV6-2 or TRBV6-3 and TRBJ1-2; D unresolved. The sequence derives from a human donor who had recovered from COVID-19. In DNA, the CDR3 is TGTGCCAGCAGTAAGACCGAACTTCCCCCTAACTATGGCTACACCTTC. It codes for CASSKTELPPNYGYTF.